Below, one T cell receptor beta chain is given with its context. What it binds is not known. Profiled with immunoSEQ multiplex PCR; TCRdb holds only in-frame clones, not every one. The sample records 54,000 or so clones, over 70% being singletons. The data originate from a study of pediatric ulcerative colitis. Study-level results: A couple of rectal CDR3 clonotypes occurred in all ulcerative colitis patients.

This CDR3 has 15 amino acids. Trimming took 8 bases from V and 0 from J, leaving 11 bases between them. Per the germline V gene, CDR1 is MNHNS and CDR2 is SASEGT. Colonoscopy and blood draw happened at the same time. The sequenced material came from blood. The TCR originated in a boy younger than 18 who was a control in a study of pediatric ulcerative colitis. The chain joins TRBV6-1 to TRBJ2-6; tentative D call: TRBD2 (6 bases). The CDR3 DNA sequence: TGTGCCAGCGGAAAGGGAGGCTCTGGGGCCAACGTCCTGACTTTC. The encoded protein is CASGKGGSGANVLTF.